These 20 T cell receptor beta chains came from one sample sequenced in a study of T cells expressing NK-cell markers. Reprocessing the 5' RACE reads, TCRdb reports a single entry for every CDR3 protein and omits DNA. Its table lists some 600,000 distinct CDR3 sequences. Sequences were obtained from blood T cells: a sorted CD56 or NKG2C T cell subset, CD4+ or CD8+ T cells, or bulk PBMC T cells (not recorded which). These receptors all come from a man younger than 35 in good health.

V usage is TRBV7-2 and J usage is TRBJ2-1; as DNA is missing, the TRBD2 call by TCRdb cannot be tested. CDR1 SGHTA and CDR2 FQGNSA come from the germline V gene. This CDR3 comprises 14 residues. CDR3 sequence: CASSRDSKFNEQFF.

The V call is TRBV5-5, the J call TRBJ2-5; TCRdb's D call, TRBD2, is unchecked because there is no DNA. CDR3 length: 16 residues. Per the germline V gene, CDR1 is SGHKS and CDR2 is YYEKEE (reference sequence). The CDR3 sequence: CASSPRLAGFQETQYF. The full variable domain, in which reference TRBV5-5 and TRBJ2-5 provide the parts outside the CDR3, is DAGVTQSPTHLIKTRGQQVTLRCSPISGHKSVSWYQQVLGQGPQFIFQYYEKEERGRGNFPDRFSARQFPNYSSELNVNALLLGDSALYLCASSPRLAGFQETQYFGPGTRLLVL.

The chain links TRBV18 to TRBJ2-1; the D call of TRBD2 rests on TCRdb alone, since no DNA is present to check it. CDR1 is KGHSH, CDR2 LQKENI, per germline. There are 15 residues in the CDR3. The CDR3 loop is CASSPGLAGRGEQFF.

The rearrangement links TRBV30 to TRBJ2-3; with no DNA, the TCRdb D assignment of TRBD2 cannot be verified. Germline CDR1 is GTSNPN and CDR2 is SVGIG (reference sequence). CDR3 size: 15 residues. CDR3 amino acids: CAWNVASGYTDTQYF.

The rearrangement uses TRBV27 and TRBJ1-4; the D gene TCRdb calls, TRBD1, cannot be checked with no DNA. This CDR3 is built from 15 residues. Per germline, CDR1 MNHEY and CDR2 SMNVEV (reference sequence). CDR3 sequence reads: CASRNRGLVSEKLFF.

The chain couples TRBV6-1 to TRBJ2-7; TCRdb selects TRBD1, and the lack of DNA leaves this call unchecked. CDR1 and CDR2 from the germline V gene are MNHNS and SASEGT. This CDR3 is 13 amino acids long. The CDR3 here is CASSELGAGEQYF.

This chain uses TRBV20-1 with TRBJ2-7; TCRdb selects TRBD2, and the lack of DNA leaves this call unchecked. CDR1 and CDR2 (germline): DFQATT, SNEGSKA (reference sequence). CDR3 length equals 12 residues. The CDR3 loop reads CSASPGTSEQYF.

The rearrangement uses TRBV12-3 or TRBV12-4 and TRBJ2-1; with no DNA, the TCRdb D assignment of TRBD1 cannot be verified. This CDR3 contains 19 residues. The CDR3 here is CASSRHSSRTGPLGDEQFF.

V and J are TRBV13 and TRBJ2-7; TCRdb outputs TRBD2, but without DNA this stays unchecked. Germline CDR1 PRHDT, CDR2 FYEKMQ (reference sequence). The CDR3 covers 15 residues. The CDR3 protein is CASSRSGGGSYEQYF.

The V and J genes are TRBV6-1 and TRBJ2-1; TCRdb's D call of TRBD2 is untestable without DNA. In germline, CDR1 is MNHNS, CDR2 SASEGT. The CDR3 has 19 residues. The chain's CDR3 is CASSEVHSGSLTFYNEQFF.

This chain joins TRBV12-3 or TRBV12-4 and TRBJ1-5; absent DNA, TCRdb's TRBD1 call cannot be checked. CDR3 length: 15 amino acids. This CDR3 is CASSRGAGVDQPQHF.

V usage is TRBV7-9 and J usage is TRBJ2-7; as DNA is missing, the TRBD1 call by TCRdb cannot be tested. The CDR3 totals 15 residues. Germline loops: CDR1 SEHNR, CDR2 FQNEAQ (reference sequence). The CDR3 protein is CASSLPAGVSYEQYF.

This chain connects TRBV30 to TRBJ2-7; with no DNA, the TCRdb D assignment of TRBD2 cannot be verified. Germline V gene data show CDR1 as GTSNPN and CDR2 as SVGIG (reference sequence). This CDR3 is built from 16 residues. This CDR3 reads CAWARLAGIDSYEQYF.

This sequence joins TRBV20-1 and TRBJ2-1; with no DNA, the TCRdb D assignment of TRBD2 cannot be verified. CDR3 size: 15 residues. Germline CDR1 DFQATT, CDR2 SNEGSKA (reference sequence). The CDR3 protein is CSAARGLSSYNEQFF.

The rearrangement uses TRBV29-1 and TRBJ2-1; TCRdb names TRBD2, which stays unverified in the absence of DNA. Germline lookup yields CDR1 SQVTM and CDR2 ANQGSEA. The CDR3 contains 14 residues. The CDR3 protein is CSVAIAGVLNEQFF.

The chain recombines TRBV20-1 with TRBJ2-2; the TCRdb D gene call, TRBD2, has no DNA to confirm it. The CDR3 is 15 amino acids. In germline, CDR1 is DFQATT, CDR2 SNEGSKA (reference sequence). The CDR3 region is CSATLAGGNTGELFF.

The J gene is TRBJ1-2, the V gene TRBV12-3 or TRBV12-4; TCRdb's D call of TRBD1 is untestable without DNA. The CDR3 sequence is 15 residues long. This CDR3 is CASSFLQGSNYGYTF.

This chain links TRBV28 with TRBJ1-1; the D call from TCRdb, TRBD1, cannot be confirmed without DNA. The CDR3 extends over 15 amino acids. Germline V lookup: CDR1 MDHEN, CDR2 SYDVKM. This chain's CDR3 is CASSFIGTMSTEAFF.

J is TRBJ2-2 and V is TRBV20-1; the TCRdb D gene call, TRBD1, has no DNA to confirm it. The CDR3 sequence is 15 residues long. Germline lookup yields CDR1 DFQATT and CDR2 SNEGSKA (reference sequence). CDR3: CSARVLDRGTGELFF.

CDR3 loop: CASSYLGGYTF. The V gene is TRBV6-5, the J gene TRBJ1-2. Germline CDR1 MNHEY, CDR2 SVGAGI. This CDR3 region has 11 residues.